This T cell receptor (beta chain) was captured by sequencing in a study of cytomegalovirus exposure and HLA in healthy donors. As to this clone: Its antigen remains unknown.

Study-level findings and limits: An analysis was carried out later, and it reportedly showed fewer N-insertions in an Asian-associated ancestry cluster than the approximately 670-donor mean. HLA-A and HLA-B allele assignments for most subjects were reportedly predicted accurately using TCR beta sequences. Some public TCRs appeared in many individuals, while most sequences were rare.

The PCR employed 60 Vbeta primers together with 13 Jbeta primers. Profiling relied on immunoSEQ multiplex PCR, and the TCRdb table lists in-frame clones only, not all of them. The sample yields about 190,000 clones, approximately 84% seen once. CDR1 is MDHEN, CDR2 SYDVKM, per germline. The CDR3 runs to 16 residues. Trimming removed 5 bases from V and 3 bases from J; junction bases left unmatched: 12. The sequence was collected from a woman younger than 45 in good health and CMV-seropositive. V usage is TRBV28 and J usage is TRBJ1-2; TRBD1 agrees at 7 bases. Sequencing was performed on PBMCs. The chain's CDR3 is CASSAAQGGGDYGYTF. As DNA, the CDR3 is TGTGCCAGCAGTGCCGCTCAGGGGGGTGGGGACTATGGCTACACCTTC.